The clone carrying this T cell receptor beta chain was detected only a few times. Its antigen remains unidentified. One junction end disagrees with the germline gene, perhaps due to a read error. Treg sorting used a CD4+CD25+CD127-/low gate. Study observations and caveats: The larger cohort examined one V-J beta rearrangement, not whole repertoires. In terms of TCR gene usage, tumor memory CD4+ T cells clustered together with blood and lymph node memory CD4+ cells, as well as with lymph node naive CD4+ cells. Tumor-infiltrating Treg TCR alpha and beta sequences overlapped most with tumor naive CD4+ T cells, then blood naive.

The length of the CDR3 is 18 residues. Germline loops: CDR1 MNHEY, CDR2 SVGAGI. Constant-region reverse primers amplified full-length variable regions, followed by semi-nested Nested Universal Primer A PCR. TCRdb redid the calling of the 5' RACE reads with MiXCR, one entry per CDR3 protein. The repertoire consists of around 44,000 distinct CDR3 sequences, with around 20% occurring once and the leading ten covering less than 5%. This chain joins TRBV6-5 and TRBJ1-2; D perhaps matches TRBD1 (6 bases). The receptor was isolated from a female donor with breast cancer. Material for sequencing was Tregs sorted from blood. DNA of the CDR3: TGTGGCAGCAGTTACCTGGCCAGGCAGGGGCAGACTAACTATGGCTACACCTTC. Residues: CGSSYLARQGQTNYGYTF.